These T cell receptor beta chains were read from a single sample in a study of blood T cell repertoires in COVID-19. TCRdb's copy holds only in-frame clones and misses some; the assay was immunoSEQ multiplex PCR. The data contain 200,000 to 300,000 clones, 86% of them singletons. The sequenced sample was PBMCs or T cells enriched from blood (not recorded which). The receptors shown here come from a man in his forties or fifties who had recovered from COVID-19. CDR3s include the opening cysteine and the closing phenylalanine or tryptophan. The order of the fields is V gene, J gene, clone size, D gene, CDR3 DNA, CDR3 protein. D genes are given only for firm matches. The size entry is marked missing in some rows and otherwise reads once, few, many or a size class.

>TRBV5-1|TRBJ2-6|.|.
TGCGCCAGCAGCTTGGTAGAGCTCCCGCCCTCTGGGGCCAACGTCCTGACTTTC
CASSLVELPPSGANVLTF
>TRBV1|TRBJ2-1|.|.
TGCACCAGCAGCCAAGGTATTAAGGAGTACAATGAGCAGTTCTTC
CTSSQGIKEYNEQFF
>TRBV19|TRBJ2-5|.|.
TGTGCCAGTAGCCACCAGGGTATCGGAGAGACCCAGTACTTC
CASSHQGIGETQYF
>TRBV11-2|TRBJ2-1|many|.
TGTGCCAGCAGCCTCGCCGCAGTAGGAGGGTACAATGAGCAGTTCTTC
CASSLAAVGGYNEQFF
>TRBV7-3|TRBJ2-1|once|.
TGTGCCAGCAGCTTAAGCCCCGCGGGGGCGACAGCATTCTCCTACAATGAGCAGTTCTTC
CASSLSPAGATAFSYNEQFF
>TRBV9|TRBJ2-1|.|TRBD1
TGTGCCAGCAGCGCGGCTACAGGACAGGGCGTGGGTGAGCAGTTCTTC
CASSAATGQGVGEQFF
>TRBV5-4|TRBJ2-3|.|.
TGTGCCAGCAGCTTTACAGGAGCCACAGATACGCAGTATTTT
CASSFTGATDTQYF
>TRBV3-1/TRBV3-2|TRBJ1-1|.|.
TGTGCCAGCAGCCCCTCGCGAGACACTGAAGCTTTCTTT
CASSPSRDTEAFF
>TRBV19|TRBJ1-1|.|.
TGTGCCAGTAGACGCCAGACACAGAGCACTGAAGCTTTCTTT
CASRRQTQSTEAFF
>TRBV19|TRBJ1-1|.|TRBD1
TGTGCCAGTAGTTACAGGGGGCGAAGCACTGAAGCTTTCTTT
CASSYRGRSTEAFF
>TRBV30|TRBJ1-3|once|.
TGTGCCCGAACGGGGGGGACGGTCTCTGGAAACACCATATATTTT
CARTGGTVSGNTIYF
>TRBV9|TRBJ2-4|.|.
TGTGCCAGCAGCGTAGCCGGGGGAAACATTCAGTACTTC
CASSVAGGNIQYF
>TRBV2|TRBJ1-2|.|.
TGTGCCAGCAGTGAGACCGGGGGGCGCTTCGCAGCCTTCGGCTACACCTTC
CASSETGGRFAAFGYTF
>TRBV27|TRBJ2-7|.|TRBD1
TGTGCCAGCAGTTGGGGGACAGGAAGCTACGAGCAGTACTTC
CASSWGTGSYEQYF
>TRBV28|TRBJ1-2|.|TRBD1
TGTGCCAGCAGTTTAACAGGGGGCGCCTTATACCTTGGCTACACCTTC
CASSLTGGALYLGYTF
>TRBV7-8|TRBJ2-1|.|.
TGTGCCAGCAGCTTAGGCCTAGCGAAGGGGATCAGGAATGAGCAGTTCTTC
CASSLGLAKGIRNEQFF
>TRBV6-5|TRBJ2-5|.|TRBD1
TGTGCCACCAAACGGGAAGGGGGCCCAGAGACCCAGTACTTC
CATKREGGPETQYF
>TRBV10-2|TRBJ2-7|.|.
TGCGCCAGCAGTGAATCGACAGTTTCCTACGAGCAGTACTTC
CASSESTVSYEQYF
>TRBV28|TRBJ2-7|.|.
TGTGCCAGCAGTCCTCACACCTACGAGCAGTACTTC
CASSPHTYEQYF
>TRBV7-2|TRBJ1-2|.|.
TGTGCCAGCAGCCCCGGTACAGTTAACTATGGCTACACCTTC
CASSPGTVNYGYTF
>TRBV11-2|TRBJ2-1|few|.
TGTGCCAGCAGCTTAGACGATGAGCAGTTCTTC
CASSLDDEQFF
>TRBV28|TRBJ2-5|.|TRBD2
TGTGCCAGCAGTTCCGCTAGCGGGGGGGAGACCCAGTACTTC
CASSSASGGETQYF
>TRBV6-2/TRBV6-3|TRBJ2-7|.|.
TGTGCCAGCAGCCTTCCCGCCGGGTCTCCTACCTACGAGCAGTACTTC
CASSLPAGSPTYEQYF
>TRBV10-3|TRBJ1-2|.|TRBD1
TGTGCCATCAGGACAGGGGAGGACTATGGCTACACCTTC
CAIRTGEDYGYTF
>TRBV7-2|TRBJ1-6|.|TRBD1
TGTGCCAGCAGCCCGCGGACAGGAGCGGATTCACCCCTCCACTTT
CASSPRTGADSPLHF
>TRBV2|TRBJ2-7|.|.
.
CASSVGTGSTYF
>TRBV7-3|TRBJ1-1|.|TRBD1
TGTGCCAGCAGGAGAGACAGGGGCAATTTGAACACTGAAGCTTTCTTT
CASRRDRGNLNTEAFF
>TRBV27|TRBJ2-7|.|TRBD2
TGTGCCAGCAGTTTATCACTAGCGGGCCCCTACGAGCAGTACTTC
CASSLSLAGPYEQYF
>TRBV11-2|TRBJ1-2|once|.
TGTGCCAGCAGCTCTAGCGGGTTGGTCGGGGCTACCATGCCGTATGGCTACACCTTC
CASSSSGLVGATMPYGYTF
>TRBV14|TRBJ2-1|.|TRBD1
TGTGCCAGCAGCTTCCTCGCCGGGACAGGGGATTACAATGAGCAGTTCTTC
CASSFLAGTGDYNEQFF
>TRBV4-3|TRBJ2-7|.|TRBD2
TGCGCCAGCAGCCAAGATCGGGTAGCGGGGGGTACCTACGAGCAGTACTTC
CASSQDRVAGGTYEQYF
>TRBV27|TRBJ2-5|.|TRBD1
TGTGCCAGCAGCAAAGACAGGGCAGCAGAGACCCAGTACTTC
CASSKDRAAETQYF
>TRBV5-1|TRBJ1-2|.|TRBD1
TGCGCCAGCAGCTTGGCGGCAGGGGGTAACTATGGCTACACCTTC
CASSLAAGGNYGYTF
>TRBV27|TRBJ1-4|.|TRBD1
TGTGCCAGCAGTTTTTATGGGACAGGCCCTGCAACTAATGAAAAACTGTTTTTT
CASSFYGTGPATNEKLFF
>TRBV7-9|TRBJ1-2|.|.
TGTGCCAGCAGCTCAGAGGATCGGACAGCATTTAACTATGGCTACACCTTC
CASSSEDRTAFNYGYTF
>TRBV19|TRBJ2-5|.|.
TGTGCCAGTAGACAGTCCGGAGAGACCCAGTACTTC
CASRQSGETQYF
>TRBV10-1|TRBJ1-1|.|TRBD1
TGCGCCAGCAGTGTTAACAGGGGATCTAGGGCTTTCTTT
CASSVNRGSRAFF
>TRBV2|TRBJ2-7|.|TRBD2
TGTGCCAGCACCGGAACTCTAGCGGCAAGCTCCTACGAGCAGTACTTC
CASTGTLAASSYEQYF
>TRBV27|TRBJ2-7|once|TRBD2
TGTGCCAGCAGGCCGGGACTAGCGGGAGGGAAAAGGCGCTACGAGCAGTACTTC
CASRPGLAGGKRRYEQYF
>TRBV3-1/TRBV3-2|TRBJ1-1|.|TRBD1
TGTGCCAGCAGCGCCCGGACAGGGGCCCTAGCTGAAGCTTTCTTT
CASSARTGALAEAFF
>TRBV5-5|TRBJ1-2|.|.
TGTGCCAGCAGCTCGGGGGGTAACTATGGCTACACCTTC
CASSSGGNYGYTF